The present T cell receptor beta chain was sequenced within a study of control samples from healthy donors and cancer patients (dated by TCRdb to the early 2020s). Library preparation was by the immunoSEQ multiplex PCR assay. The table was pulled from immuneACCESS by TCRdb, which kept in-frame rearrangements only. Such tables lose some clones; where checked, under half of the loss comes from unresolved V genes, and the rest has no known cause. The sample records approximately 97,000 clones, roughly 94% of which are singletons. Of the sample, about 2.5% is held by the ten largest clones. This clone was detected only once. Its target antigen remains unknown. Qualities for individual bases were not recorded, and no much larger clone is one base off. From the germline V gene, CDR1 is MGHRA and CDR2 is YSYEKL. V has 0 bases trimmed and J has 1 base trimmed; junction bases matching no gene number 10. From the cysteine up to the phenylalanine, the CDR3 has a length of 18 residues. Only the CDR3 region is kept as DNA, spanning 54 bases read in frame from base 1.

The receptor was isolated from a woman under 30 in good health. The sample taken for sequencing was blood. The chain joins TRBV4-1 to TRBJ2-5; 8 bases in the middle match TRBD2. The CDR3 here reads CASSQDKGIAGSQETQYF. Read as DNA, the sequence is TGCGCCAGCAGCCAAGATAAAGGTATAGCGGGGTCCCAAGAGACCCAGTACTTC.